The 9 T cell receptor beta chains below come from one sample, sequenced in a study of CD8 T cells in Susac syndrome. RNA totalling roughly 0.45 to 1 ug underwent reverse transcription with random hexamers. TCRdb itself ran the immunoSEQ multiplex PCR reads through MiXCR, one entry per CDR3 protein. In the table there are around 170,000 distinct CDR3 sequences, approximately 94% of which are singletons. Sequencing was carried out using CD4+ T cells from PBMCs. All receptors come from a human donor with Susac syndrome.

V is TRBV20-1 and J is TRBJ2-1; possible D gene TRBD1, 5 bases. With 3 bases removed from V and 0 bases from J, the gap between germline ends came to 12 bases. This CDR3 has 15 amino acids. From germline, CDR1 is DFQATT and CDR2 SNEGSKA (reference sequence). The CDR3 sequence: CSASSIRGSYNEQFF. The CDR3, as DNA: TGCAGTGCTAGTAGTATAAGGGGCTCCTACAATGAGCAGTTCTTC.

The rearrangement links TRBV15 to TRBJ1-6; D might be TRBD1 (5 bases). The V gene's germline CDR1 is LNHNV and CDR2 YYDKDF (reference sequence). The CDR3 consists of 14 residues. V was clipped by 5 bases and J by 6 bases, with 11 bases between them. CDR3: CATSRGGPNSPLHF. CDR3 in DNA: TGTGCCACCAGCCGGGGGGGACCTAATTCACCCCTCCACTTT. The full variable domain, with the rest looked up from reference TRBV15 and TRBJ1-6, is DAMVIQNPRYQVTQFGKPVTLSCSQTLNHNVMYWYQQKSSQAPKLLFHYYDKDFNNEADTPDNFQSRRPNTSFCFLDIRSPGLGDTAMYLCATSRGGPNSPLHFGNGTRLTVT.

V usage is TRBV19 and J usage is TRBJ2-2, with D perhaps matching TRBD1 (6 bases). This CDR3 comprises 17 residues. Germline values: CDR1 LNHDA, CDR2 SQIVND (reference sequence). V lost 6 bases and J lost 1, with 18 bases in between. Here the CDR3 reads CASSISLRGLNTGELFF. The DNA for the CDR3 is TGTGCCAGTAGCATAAGTCTCAGGGGATTGAACACCGGGGAGCTGTTTTTT.

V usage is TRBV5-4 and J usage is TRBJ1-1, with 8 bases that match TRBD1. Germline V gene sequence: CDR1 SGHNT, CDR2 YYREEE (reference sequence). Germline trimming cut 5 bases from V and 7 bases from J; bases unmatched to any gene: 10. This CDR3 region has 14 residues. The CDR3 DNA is TGTGCCAGCAGATCGACCGGGACAGGACATGAAGCTTTCTTT. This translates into CASRSTGTGHEAFF.

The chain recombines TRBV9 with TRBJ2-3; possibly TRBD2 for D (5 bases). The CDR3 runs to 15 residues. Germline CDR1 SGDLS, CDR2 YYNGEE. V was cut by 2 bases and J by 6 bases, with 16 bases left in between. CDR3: CASSVGRVQADTQYF. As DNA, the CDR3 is TGTGCCAGCAGCGTCGGGCGGGTCCAGGCGGATACGCAGTATTTT. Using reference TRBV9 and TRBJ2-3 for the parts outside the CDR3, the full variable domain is DSGVTQTPKHLITATGQRVTLRCSPRSGDLSVYWYQQSLDQGLQFLIQYYNGEERAKGNILERFSAQQFPDLHSELNLSSLELGDSALYFCASSVGRVQADTQYFGPGTRLTVL.

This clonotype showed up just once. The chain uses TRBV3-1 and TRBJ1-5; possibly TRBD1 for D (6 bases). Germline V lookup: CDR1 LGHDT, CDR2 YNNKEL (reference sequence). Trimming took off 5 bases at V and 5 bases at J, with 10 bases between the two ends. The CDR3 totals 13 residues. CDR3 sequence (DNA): TGTGCCAGCAGCGGCGACAGGCATCAGCCCCAGCATTTT. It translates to CASSGDRHQPQHF.

In DNA form, the CDR3 reads TGTGCCAGCAGCTTAAGTTCCCGGGGCTACACCTTC. It yields the protein CASSLSSRGYTF. The J gene is TRBJ1-2, the V gene TRBV7-9; no clear D gene. The CDR3 loop spans 12 amino acids. CDR1 is SEHNR, CDR2 FQNEAQ, per germline (reference sequence). V was clipped by 2 bases and J by 8 bases, with 9 bases between them.

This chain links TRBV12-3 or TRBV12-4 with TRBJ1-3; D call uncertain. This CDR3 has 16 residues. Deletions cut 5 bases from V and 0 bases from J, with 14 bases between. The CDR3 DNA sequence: TGTGCCAGCAGTCTCAGACCTAACTACTCTGGAAACACCATATATTTT. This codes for CASSLRPNYSGNTIYF.

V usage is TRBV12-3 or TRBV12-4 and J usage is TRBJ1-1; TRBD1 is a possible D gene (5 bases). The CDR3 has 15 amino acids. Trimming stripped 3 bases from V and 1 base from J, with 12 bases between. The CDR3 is CASSFARGPNTEAFF. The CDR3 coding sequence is TGTGCCAGCAGTTTCGCTCGGGGACCGAACACTGAAGCTTTCTTT.